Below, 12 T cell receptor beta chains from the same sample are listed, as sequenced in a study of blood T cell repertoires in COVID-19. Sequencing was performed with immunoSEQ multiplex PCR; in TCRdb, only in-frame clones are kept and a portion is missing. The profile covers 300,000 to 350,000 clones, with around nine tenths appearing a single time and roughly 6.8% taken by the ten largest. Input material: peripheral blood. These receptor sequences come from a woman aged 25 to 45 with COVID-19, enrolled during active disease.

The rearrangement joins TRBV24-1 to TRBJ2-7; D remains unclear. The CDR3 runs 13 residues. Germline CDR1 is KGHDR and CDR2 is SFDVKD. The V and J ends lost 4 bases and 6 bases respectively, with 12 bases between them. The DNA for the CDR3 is TGTGCCACCAGTGACCCTCCCGAGCTCGAGCAGTACTTC. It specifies CATSDPPELEQYF.

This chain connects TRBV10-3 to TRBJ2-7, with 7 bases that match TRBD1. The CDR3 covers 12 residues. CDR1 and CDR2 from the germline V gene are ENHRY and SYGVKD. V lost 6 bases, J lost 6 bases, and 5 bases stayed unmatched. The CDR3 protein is CAIRETGLEQYF. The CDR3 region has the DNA TGTGCCATCAGGGAGACAGGGCTCGAGCAGTACTTC.

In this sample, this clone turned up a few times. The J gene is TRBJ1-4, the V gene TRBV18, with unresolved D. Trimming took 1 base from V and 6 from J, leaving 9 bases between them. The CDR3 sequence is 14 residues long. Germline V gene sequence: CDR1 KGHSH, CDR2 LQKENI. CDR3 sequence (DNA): TGTGCCAGCTCACCACGGCACGGGGATGAAAAACTGTTTTTT. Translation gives CASSPRHGDEKLFF.

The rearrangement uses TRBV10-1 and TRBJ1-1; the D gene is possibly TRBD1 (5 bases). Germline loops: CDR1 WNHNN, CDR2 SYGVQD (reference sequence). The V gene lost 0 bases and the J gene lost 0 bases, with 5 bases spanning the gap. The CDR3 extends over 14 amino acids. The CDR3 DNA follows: TGCGCCAGCAGTGAGTCAGGGGTGAACACTGAAGCTTTCTTT. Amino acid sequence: CASSESGVNTEAFF.

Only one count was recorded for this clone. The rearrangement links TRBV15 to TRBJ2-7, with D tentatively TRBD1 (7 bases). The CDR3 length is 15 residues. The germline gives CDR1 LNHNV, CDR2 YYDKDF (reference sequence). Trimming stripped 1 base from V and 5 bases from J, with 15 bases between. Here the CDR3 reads CATSRAAGQWNEQYF. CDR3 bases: TGTGCCACCAGCAGAGCTGCGGGACAGTGGAACGAGCAGTACTTC.

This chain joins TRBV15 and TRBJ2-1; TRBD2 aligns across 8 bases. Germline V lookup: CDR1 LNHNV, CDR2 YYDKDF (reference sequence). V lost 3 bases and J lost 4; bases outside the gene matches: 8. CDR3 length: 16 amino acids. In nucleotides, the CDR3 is TGTGCCACCAGCAGGCGGACTAGCTCCCTATACAATGAGCAGTTCTTC. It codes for CATSRRTSSLYNEQFF.

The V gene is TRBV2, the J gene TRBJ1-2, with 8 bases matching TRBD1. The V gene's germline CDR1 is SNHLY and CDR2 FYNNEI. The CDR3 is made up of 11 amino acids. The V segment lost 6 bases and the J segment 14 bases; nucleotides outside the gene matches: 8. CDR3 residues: CASSLRTGWTF. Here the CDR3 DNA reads TGTGCCAGCAGCCTCCGGACAGGGTGGACCTTC.

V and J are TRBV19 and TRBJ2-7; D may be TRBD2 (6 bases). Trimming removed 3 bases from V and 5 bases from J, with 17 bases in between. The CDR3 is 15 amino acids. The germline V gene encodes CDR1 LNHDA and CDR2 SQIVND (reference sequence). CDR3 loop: CASSIRRGLGNEQYF. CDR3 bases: TGTGCCAGTAGTATTAGAAGGGGACTGGGGAACGAGCAGTACTTC.

Written as DNA, the CDR3 is TGTGCCAGCAGGCCCCTAGCGGCCAATGACTACGAGCAGTACTTC. Protein: CASRPLAANDYEQYF. This chain uses TRBV7-2 with TRBJ2-7; 7 bases are a match to TRBD2. The CDR3 length is 15 residues. Losses at the gene ends were 6 bases for V and 3 bases for J; bases not matched to a gene: 11. Looked up from germline, CDR1 is SGHTA and CDR2 is FQGNSA.

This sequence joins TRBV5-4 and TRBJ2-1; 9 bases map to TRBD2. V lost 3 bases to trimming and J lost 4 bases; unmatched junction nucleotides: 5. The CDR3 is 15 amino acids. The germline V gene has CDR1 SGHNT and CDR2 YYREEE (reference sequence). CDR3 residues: CASSSSGRQYNEQFF. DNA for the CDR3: TGTGCCAGCAGCTCCAGCGGGAGGCAATACAATGAGCAGTTCTTC.

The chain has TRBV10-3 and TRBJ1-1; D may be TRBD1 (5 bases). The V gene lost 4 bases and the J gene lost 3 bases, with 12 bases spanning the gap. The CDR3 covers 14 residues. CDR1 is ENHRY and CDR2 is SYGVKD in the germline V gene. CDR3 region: CAISAGGVDTEAFF. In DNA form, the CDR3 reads TGTGCCATCAGTGCGGGAGGGGTGGACACTGAAGCTTTCTTT.

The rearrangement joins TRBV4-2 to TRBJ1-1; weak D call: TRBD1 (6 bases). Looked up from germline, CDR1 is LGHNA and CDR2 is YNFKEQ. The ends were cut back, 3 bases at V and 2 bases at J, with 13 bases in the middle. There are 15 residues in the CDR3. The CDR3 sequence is CASSQGGGVNTEAFF. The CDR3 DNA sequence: TGTGCCAGCAGCCAGGGAGGGGGAGTTAACACTGAAGCTTTCTTT.